This passage covers 6 T cell receptor beta chains from one sample sequenced in a study of T cell repertoires in cytomegalovirus infection. Antigen specificity for these receptors is unknown. TCRdb ran MiXCR on the reads and lists one entry per CDR3 protein. The top ten hold roughly 13% of the sample, which has 900,000 to 950,000 distinct CDR3 sequences, around 30% seen once. Specimen: cultured CD8+ T cells from PBMCs, collected from culture after CMV antigen stimulation. The source is a human donor in good health (CMV status not recorded). Some clones in this sample may be carry-over from other donors' samples.

The chain links TRBV2 to TRBJ2-3, with 7 bases identical to TRBD2. This CDR3 has 15 amino acids. The germline V gene has CDR1 SNHLY and CDR2 FYNNEI. With V trimmed by 8 bases and J by 5 bases, 13 bases remained unmatched. CDR3 coding DNA: TGTGCCAGCTTTGGGCAAGCGGGGCCCAGAGATACGCAGTATTTT. Translating gives CASFGQAGPRDTQYF.

Worth noting for this clonotype: One junction end disagrees with the germline gene, perhaps due to a read error. The chain uses TRBV6-5 and TRBJ1-2, with TRBD1 identical over 7 bases. Germline V gene data show CDR1 as MNHEY and CDR2 as SVGAGI. This CDR3 is 15 amino acids long. CDR3 in DNA: TGTGCCAACAGTTACTGGCAGGGGGTGAACTATGGCTACACCTTC. Protein: CANSYWQGVNYGYTF.

This clonotype was seen a handful of times. The chain recombines TRBV7-4 with TRBJ1-6; TRBD1 matches 7 bases. V lost 0 bases, J lost 9 bases, and 8 bases stayed unmatched. Germline V gene sequence: CDR1 SGHVT, CDR2 SQSDAQ. The CDR3 totals 16 residues. The CDR3 region is CASSLAGPDRVSPLHF. Written as DNA, the CDR3 is TGTGCCAGCAGCTTAGCCGGACCCGACAGGGTTTCACCCCTCCACTTT. Combining the CDR3 with reference TRBV7-4 and TRBJ1-6 gives the whole variable domain GAGVSQSPRYKVAKRGRDVALRCDSISGHVTLYWYRQTLGQGSEVLTYSQSDAQRDKSGRPSGRFSAERPERSVSTLKIQRTEQGDSAVYLCASSLAGPDRVSPLHFGNGTRLTVT.

The V call is TRBV6-5, the J call TRBJ2-6; D gene unclear. With 0 bases removed from V and 0 bases from J, the gap between germline ends came to 6 bases. This CDR3 is built from 16 residues. The germline V gene encodes CDR1 MNHEY and CDR2 SVGAGI. As DNA, the CDR3 is TGTGCCAGCAGTTACTCGGCGAGCTCTGGGGCCAACGTCCTGACTTTC. Protein: CASSYSASSGANVLTF.

The genes are TRBV5-6 and TRBJ2-7, with no clear D. The CDR3 spans 16 residues. Trimming left V 4 bases short and J 2 bases short, with 19 bases between. The germline gives CDR1 SGHDT, CDR2 YYEEEE. The CDR3 spells CASSPLHTPKPYEQYF. CDR3 nucleotides: TGTGCCAGCAGCCCCCTACACACTCCAAAACCCTACGAGCAGTACTTC.

This sequence joins TRBV4-1 and TRBJ2-3; TRBD2 agrees at 8 bases. J gave up 6 bases and V 0 bases, and 11 bases lay outside the gene matches. CDR1 is MGHRA and CDR2 is YSYEKL in the germline V gene. The CDR3 runs 17 residues. The chain's CDR3 is CASSQEGGGTPRDTQYF. DNA of the CDR3: TGCGCCAGCAGCCAAGAGGGCGGGGGGACCCCGCGGGATACGCAGTATTTT.